What follows is one TCR beta chain and its context. For the second PCR, which ran for roughly 6 to 12 cycles, a sample-barcoded 5' primer and a J-beta primer mix were used. Each cDNA molecule carried a tag from a template-switch adaptor that contained 12 random nucleotides. Each CDR3 protein is one row after TCRdb ran MiXCR on the 5' RACE reads. The sample shows approximately 1,700,000 distinct CDR3 sequences, 30% to 40% of them seen only once. These data belong to a study of blood T cells in healthy people across ages. Study-wide background: Researchers report that template switching captured about one barcoded beta molecule per two T cells.

Looked up from germline, CDR1 is DFQATT and CDR2 is SNEGSKA (reference sequence). The V and J ends lost 0 bases and 4 bases, in that order; junction bases with no gene match: 19. The CDR3 runs 20 residues. This sequence originates from a human donor in good health. The sequenced sample was blood. The chain recombines TRBV20-1 with TRBJ2-5, with TRBD2 matching over 11 bases. The CDR3 DNA reads TGCAGTGCTAGAGATCTAAATAGTTGGGGCTACGGGACTAGCGGAGAGACCCAGTACTTC. Translation gives CSARDLNSWGYGTSGETQYF.